This T cell receptor (beta chain) was retrieved from a study of CD8 T cells in Susac syndrome. cDNA came from 0.5 to 1 ug RNA primed by random hexamers. With immunoSEQ multiplex PCR, TCR beta CDR3 was amplified across 54 Vbeta and 13 Jbeta. Using its own MiXCR run on the immunoSEQ multiplex PCR reads, TCRdb lists one record per CDR3 protein. Here the sample spans approximately 190,000 distinct CDR3 sequences, over 85% being singletons. CDR1 SGHRS and CDR2 YFSETQ come from the germline V gene. The V end lost 0 bases, the J end lost 3 bases, and 3 bases lay between the germline ends. There are 13 residues in the CDR3.

This sequence was found in a human donor in good health. Sequencing was carried out using CD4+ T cells from PBMCs. The rearrangement joins TRBV5-1 to TRBJ2-2; D is uncertain. CDR3: CASSLDYTGELFF. For the CDR3, the DNA is TGCGCCAGCAGCTTGGACTACACCGGGGAGCTGTTTTTT.